The next 2 T cell receptor beta chains were all read from a single sample in a study of metastatic and nonmetastatic thyroid tumors (TCRdb year 2020). Before undergoing thyroid surgery, none of the patients had been given any kind of treatment. Library creation used PCR. Sequencing used an Illumina HiSeq 4000. TCRdb reworked the public reads: Q25 trimming with fastp, MiXCR clone assembly, productive beta chains retained. The sample table records about 27,000 clones; around 16% of these occur just once. About 6% of the sample lies in the top ten. The specimen sequenced was blood. Receptors originate from a male donor with papillary thyroid cancer or a benign thyroid nodule (not recorded which). Some clones in this sample may be carry-over from other donors' samples.

This clone was counted many times. The CDR3 loop is CSVGQGTHNEQFF. CDR3 nucleotide sequence: TGCAGCGTCGGACAGGGAACCCACAATGAGCAGTTCTTC. The chain recombines TRBV29-1 with TRBJ2-1, with 8 nucleotides matching TRBD1. This CDR3 is 13 amino acids long. The junction had 6 bases not matched to a gene; V was cut back by 6 bases and J by 5 bases. Germline loops: CDR1 SQVTM, CDR2 ANQGSEA.

With respect to this clone: The germline gene is not matched at one end of the junction; a read error may be the cause. The rearrangement uses TRBV18 and TRBJ2-7, with 12 positions matching TRBD2. There are 16 residues in the CDR3. In germline, CDR1 is KGHSH, CDR2 LQKENI. Here the CDR3 reads CAISPKGLAGPYEQYF. The CDR3 coding sequence is TGTGCCATCTCACCTAAGGGACTAGCGGGCCCCTACGAGCAGTACTTC.